The 16 T cell receptor beta chains below were found in one sample sequenced in a study of blood T cell repertoires in COVID-19. The repertoire was sequenced with immunoSEQ multiplex PCR; TCRdb's copy has only in-frame clones and lacks some. This sample has around 74,000 clones; roughly 89% occur once, and the top ten carry around 7.9%. What was sequenced was peripheral blood. Receptor source: a man in his thirties or forties with acute or convalescent COVID-19.

This sequence joins TRBV4-2 and TRBJ2-1; 12 bases agree with TRBD2. Germline loops: CDR1 LGHNA, CDR2 YNFKEQ. This CDR3 contains 16 residues. Losses at the gene ends were 4 bases for V and 8 bases for J; bases not matched to a gene: 9. CDR3 protein: CASSPRLAGVVDEQFF. CDR3 coding DNA: TGTGCCAGCAGCCCTCGACTAGCGGGAGTAGTGGATGAGCAGTTCTTC.

The V gene is TRBV7-8, the J gene TRBJ2-7; 9 nucleotides match TRBD2. Unmatched junction bases numbered 3, after V lost 3 bases and J lost 3 bases. The germline gives CDR1 SGHVS, CDR2 FQNEAQ. The CDR3 extends over 14 amino acids. The CDR3 loop reads CASSFRLAVYEQYF. The CDR3 DNA follows: TGTGCCAGCAGCTTTAGACTAGCGGTCTACGAGCAGTACTTC. Full variable domain (remainder filled in from reference TRBV7-8 and TRBJ2-7): GAGVSQSPRYKVAKRGQDVALRCDPISGHVSLFWYQQALGQGPEFLTYFQNEAQLDKSGLPSDRFFAERPEGSVSTLKIQRTQQEDSAVYLCASSFRLAVYEQYFGPGTRLTVT.

The rearrangement joins TRBV7-9 to TRBJ2-1, with 7 bases matching TRBD1. Losses at the gene ends were 6 bases for V and 7 bases for J; bases not matched to a gene: 9. CDR1 is SEHNR, CDR2 FQNEAQ, per germline (reference sequence). The CDR3 totals 14 residues. The CDR3 here is CASSWHGTANEQFF. CDR3 nucleotides: TGTGCCAGCAGTTGGCACGGGACAGCTAATGAGCAGTTCTTC. Drawing the rest from reference TRBV7-9 and TRBJ2-1, the complete variable domain is DTGVSQNPRHKITKRGQNVTFRCDPISEHNRLYWYRQTLGQGPEFLTYFQNEAQLEKSRLLSDRFSAERPKGSFSTLEIQRTEQGDSAMYLCASSWHGTANEQFFGPGTRLTVL.

The chain recombines TRBV7-9 with TRBJ2-7; tentatively, D is TRBD1 (6 bases). Germline CDR1 SEHNR, CDR2 FQNEAQ (reference sequence). This CDR3 comprises 15 residues. Trimming stripped 7 bases from V and 1 base from J, with 17 bases between. In DNA, the CDR3 is TGTGCCAGCACCAGTGGGGGCCAATCTTCCTACGAGCAGTACTTC. This translates into CASTSGGQSSYEQYF.

The chain links TRBV19 to TRBJ1-5; D unclear. Trimming took off 7 bases at V and 0 bases at J, with 10 bases between the two ends. The CDR3 length is 14 residues. CDR1 is LNHDA and CDR2 is SQIVND in the germline V gene (reference sequence). Written as DNA, the CDR3 is TGTGCCAGTACCCATGGGAGTAGCAATCAGCCCCAGCATTTT. It is translated as CASTHGSSNQPQHF.

This chain links TRBV24-1 with TRBJ2-2; no definite D call. The CDR3 has 17 amino acids. The V end lost 3 bases, the J end lost 8 bases, and 21 bases lay between the germline ends. The germline CDR1 and CDR2 sequences are KGHDR and SFDVKD. The CDR3 sequence is CATSDPNSKEATGELFF. Here the CDR3 DNA reads TGTGCCACCAGTGATCCAAACTCGAAAGAAGCCACTGGGGAGCTGTTTTTT.

The chain carries TRBV9 and TRBJ1-2, with no clear D. V lost 3 bases and J 2 bases, leaving 5 bases between the germline ends. The CDR3 is made up of 12 amino acids. The germline gives CDR1 SGDLS, CDR2 YYNGEE. CDR3 protein: CASSGQNYGYTF. As DNA, the CDR3 is TGTGCCAGCAGCGGGCAGAACTATGGCTACACCTTC.

This chain joins TRBV7-3 and TRBJ2-5, with D perhaps matching TRBD2 (6 bases). Trimming removed 5 bases from V and 7 bases from J, with 17 bases in between. There are 14 residues in the CDR3. CDR1 and CDR2 from the germline V gene are SGHTA and FQGTGA. The CDR3 region is CASSPDPTRGTQYF. The CDR3 DNA reads TGTGCCAGCAGCCCGGATCCGACGCGGGGGACCCAGTACTTC.

This rearrangement joins TRBV6-5 to TRBJ1-6; D is perhaps TRBD1 (6 bases). The CDR3 totals 15 residues. CDR1 MNHEY and CDR2 SVGAGI come from the germline V gene. The ends were cut back, 6 bases at V and 5 bases at J, with 14 bases in the middle. The CDR3: CASRGADSHNSPLHF. The CDR3 DNA is TGTGCCAGCAGGGGCGCGGACAGCCATAATTCACCCCTCCACTTT.

The chain is built from TRBV28 and TRBJ1-2; 11 positions match TRBD1. CDR3 size: 14 residues. The germline gives CDR1 MDHEN, CDR2 SYDVKM. J gave up 8 bases and V 6 bases, and 8 bases lay outside the gene matches. The CDR3 loop reads CASRTGQGARGYTF. The CDR3 nucleotides read TGTGCCAGCAGAACTGGACAGGGGGCGAGGGGCTACACCTTC.

J is TRBJ2-7 and V is TRBV9; a possible D gene is TRBD2 (7 bases). This CDR3 has 14 amino acids. V was trimmed by 7 bases and J by 0 bases, leaving 14 bases between them. Per germline, CDR1 SGDLS and CDR2 YYNGEE. The chain's CDR3 is CASWGRESSYEQYF. CDR3 nucleotide sequence: TGTGCCAGCTGGGGGCGGGAGAGCTCCTACGAGCAGTACTTC.

Here the CDR3 reads CASSLEAGYYNEQFF. CDR3 nucleotides: TGCGCCAGCAGCTTGGAAGCGGGATATTACAATGAGCAGTTCTTC. V is TRBV5-1 and J is TRBJ2-1; TRBD2 matches at 7 bases. The V and J ends lost 0 bases and 4 bases, in that order; junction bases with no gene match: 4. Germline V gives CDR1 SGHRS, CDR2 YFSETQ. There are 15 residues in the CDR3.

This clone was picked up one time. One end of the junction fails to match germline, which may point to a read error. V gene TRBV7-2 combines with J gene TRBJ2-5, with a weak D call TRBD1 (6 bases). This CDR3 has 14 amino acids. Germline CDR1 reads SGHTA; CDR2 reads FQGNSA. The CDR3: CASSLAQGQESQYF. In DNA form, the CDR3 reads TGTGCCAGCAGCTTAGCCCAGGGACAAGAGTCCCAGTACTTC.

V gene TRBV4-1 combines with J gene TRBJ2-2; 7 bases are a match to TRBD2. Germline-derived CDR1 and CDR2 are MGHRA and YSYEKL. V lost 4 bases to trimming and J lost 4 bases; unmatched junction nucleotides: 12. The CDR3 totals 17 residues. The chain's CDR3 is CASSRLPEGEGTGELFF. CDR3 sequence (DNA): TGCGCCAGCAGCCGGTTACCAGAAGGGGAGGGCACCGGGGAGCTGTTTTTT.

The chain combines TRBV28 with TRBJ2-7; a weak D match, TRBD2 (6 bases). Deletions cut 10 bases from V and 9 bases from J, with 16 bases between. Per germline, CDR1 MDHEN and CDR2 SYDVKM. The CDR3 extends over 11 amino acids. In DNA form, the CDR3 reads TGTGCCACCCTCGGAGGGGCACGGCAGTACTTC. Amino acids: CATLGGARQYF.

The chain uses TRBV28 and TRBJ1-2, with TRBD1 identical over 9 bases. The CDR3 runs to 14 residues. V lost 5 bases, J lost 7 bases, and 8 bases stayed unmatched. CDR1 and CDR2 (germline): MDHEN, SYDVKM. The DNA for the CDR3 is TGTGCCAGCAGTCTCGGGACAGGGAACGTTGGCTACACCTTC. It translates to CASSLGTGNVGYTF.